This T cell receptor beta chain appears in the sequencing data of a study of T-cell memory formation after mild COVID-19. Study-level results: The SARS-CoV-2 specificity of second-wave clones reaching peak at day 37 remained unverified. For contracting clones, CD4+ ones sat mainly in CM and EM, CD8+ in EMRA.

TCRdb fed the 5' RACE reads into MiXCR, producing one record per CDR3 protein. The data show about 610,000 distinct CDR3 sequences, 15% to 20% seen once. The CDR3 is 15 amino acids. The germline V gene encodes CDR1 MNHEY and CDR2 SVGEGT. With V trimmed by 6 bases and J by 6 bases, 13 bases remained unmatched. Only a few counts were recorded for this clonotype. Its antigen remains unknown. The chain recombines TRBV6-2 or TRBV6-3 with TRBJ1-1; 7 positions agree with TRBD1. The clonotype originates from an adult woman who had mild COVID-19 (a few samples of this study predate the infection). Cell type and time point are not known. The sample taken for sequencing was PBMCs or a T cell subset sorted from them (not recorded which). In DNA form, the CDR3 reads TGTGCCAGCAGCATGAATTTACAAGGGGGCGCTGAAGCTTTCTTT. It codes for CASSMNLQGGAEAFF.